This TCR beta chain was obtained from a study of T-cell reconstitution after alpha-beta-depleted transplantation in children. In its sample, this clonotype was seen many times. This CDR3 contains 15 residues. With V trimmed by 5 bases and J by 5 bases, 7 bases remained unmatched. Preparation of the TCRbeta library was carried out with unique molecular identifiers. TCRdb itself ran the PCR reads through MiXCR, one entry per CDR3 protein. In the table there are about 460,000 distinct CDR3 sequences, approximately 13% of which are singletons. The chain recombines TRBV12-3 or TRBV12-4 with TRBJ2-2; 8 bases are a match to TRBD1. This clonotype was obtained from a human donor who donated a stem cell graft to a child with combined immunodeficiency. Sequenced here: PBMCs from the stem cell graft donor, sampled from the stem cell graft. The CDR3 region is CASSQITGGTGELFF. For the CDR3, the DNA is TGTGCCAGCAGTCAGATTACAGGGGGGACCGGGGAGCTGTTTTTT.